This T cell receptor beta chain was obtained from a study of a mutant IDH1 vaccine in newly diagnosed glioma. Study-wide findings and caveats: Pseudoprogression seemingly bore no relation to changes in top peripheral T cell clonotypes.

Clones were sequenced by immunoSEQ multiplex PCR, and TCRdb holds only the in-frame ones, with some missing. The data hold about 68,000 clones, with approximately 81% observed a single time. Time point described: week 35, safety follow-up. Mutant IDH1 20-mer peptide, at 300 ug, made up each vaccine dose, with topical imiquimod. A note on this clone: Its antigen is as yet unknown. The CDR3 carries no conserved terminal phenylalanine or tryptophan, so it likely arises from a read error. It is unclear where the CDR3 begins or ends on the DNA, so no DNA is shown, and the CDR3 is as TCRdb lists it.

The sequencing used PBMCs, collected from a glioma patient whose treatment included an IDH1 peptide vaccine. The origin of this receptor is a man between 18 and 35 years old with glioma.

CDR3 in amino acids: CASSDRRVRLTAEI. This rearrangement joins TRBV25-1 to TRBJ1-1. From its first to its last residue, the CDR3 has 14 amino acids. Germline CDR1 MGHDK, CDR2 SYGVNS.